These 11 T cell receptor beta chains share one sample of origin, sequenced in a study of shared clonotypes between healthy human individuals. The repertoire was sequenced with immunoSEQ multiplex PCR; TCRdb's copy has only in-frame clones and lacks some. The table includes some 2,000,000 clones, about 94% detected once. Sequencing was performed on naive CD4+ T cells sorted from blood. Subset defined: CD45RA+ positively selected. The receptor set was obtained from a man younger than 30 in good health.

The rearrangement uses TRBV28 and TRBJ2-5, with D maybe TRBD2 (7 bases). Germline CDR1 and CDR2: MDHEN and SYDVKM. CDR3 length: 15 amino acids. V was shortened by 5 bases and J by 5 bases, with 18 bases between the two germline ends. The DNA for the CDR3 is TGTGCCAGCAGTCGGCCTGGGGGGGGCTGGGAGACCCAGTACTTC. It translates to CASSRPGGGWETQYF.

This chain uses TRBV6-1 with TRBJ1-4; 8 positions match TRBD1. CDR1 and CDR2 (germline): MNHNS, SASEGT. V trimming: 1 base; J trimming: 4 bases; junction bases outside the gene matches: 8. The CDR3 runs to 17 residues. CDR3: CASSEGRVTGVNEKLFF. Here the CDR3 DNA reads TGTGCCAGCAGTGAAGGGAGAGTGACAGGGGTTAATGAAAAACTGTTTTTT.

The chain recombines TRBV7-2 with TRBJ1-4, with D hard to call. CDR1 and CDR2 (germline): SGHTA, FQGNSA. The V end lost 0 bases, the J end lost 8 bases, and 13 bases lay between the germline ends. The CDR3 consists of 15 residues. CDR3 DNA: TGTGCCAGCAGCTTAGCTGGTTCACTAGCCGAAAAACTGTTTTTT. Translation: CASSLAGSLAEKLFF.

The chain carries TRBV9 and TRBJ2-1, with 7 positions matching TRBD2. V dropped 0 bases and J dropped 1; count of bases not matched to a gene: 10. The CDR3 has 18 amino acids. Germline values: CDR1 SGDLS, CDR2 YYNGEE. The CDR3 nucleotides read TGTGCCAGCAGCGTAGCCATACTAGCGCGGGTATCCTACAATGAGCAGTTCTTC. Protein: CASSVAILARVSYNEQFF.

The chain has TRBV7-9 and TRBJ2-5; D gene unclear. This CDR3 has 14 residues. Germline V gene lookup returns CDR1 SEHNR and CDR2 FQNEAQ (reference sequence). V lost 1 base, J lost 1 base, and 7 bases lay in between. The CDR3 DNA follows: TGTGCCAGCAGCTTAGAACGGCTCCAAGAGACCCAGTACTTC. Translating gives CASSLERLQETQYF.

V usage is TRBV30 and J usage is TRBJ1-4; D ambiguous. The germline gives CDR1 GTSNPN, CDR2 SVGIG (reference sequence). The germline V and J ends were trimmed by 1 base and 4 bases, with 4 bases remaining between them. CDR3 length equals 12 residues. The CDR3 loop is CAWSEINEKLFF. The CDR3, as DNA: TGTGCCTGGAGTGAAATTAATGAAAAACTGTTTTTT. The entire variable domain, with the rest obtained from reference TRBV30 and TRBJ1-4, is as follows: SQTIHQWPATLVQPVGSPLSLECTVEGTSNPNLYWYRQAAGRGLQLLFYSVGIGQISSEVPQNLSASRPQDRQFILSSKKLLLSDSGFYLCAWSEINEKLFFGSGTQLSVL.

J is TRBJ2-3 and V is TRBV5-5, with 10 bases lining up with TRBD1. Germline V gene data show CDR1 as SGHKS and CDR2 as YYEKEE (reference sequence). Germline trimming cut 3 bases from V and 3 bases from J; bases unmatched to any gene: 1. The CDR3 sequence is 14 residues long. The CDR3 nucleotides read TGTGCCAGCAGCTGGGGACAGGGGACAGATACGCAGTATTTT. This codes for CASSWGQGTDTQYF.

V gene TRBV4-1 combines with J gene TRBJ1-1, with D perhaps matching TRBD1 (6 bases). V was shortened by 1 base and J by 0 bases, with 15 bases between the two germline ends. CDR1 and CDR2 (germline): MGHRA, YSYEKL. The CDR3 length is 17 residues. The DNA of the CDR3 is TGCGCCAGCAGCCAAGGCAGGGGCGGGATCATGAACACTGAAGCTTTCTTT. It encodes CASSQGRGGIMNTEAFF.

Written as DNA, the CDR3 is TGTGCCAGCAGTTACTCATTGGTCGGGACGGGAGGGACCCAGTACTTC. Protein product: CASSYSLVGTGGTQYF. The chain employs TRBV6-5 and TRBJ2-5; 7 bases agree with TRBD2. The CDR3 has 16 residues. The V and J ends lost 0 bases and 7 bases, in that order; junction bases with no gene match: 11. Germline V gene sequence: CDR1 MNHEY, CDR2 SVGAGI.

This chain connects TRBV2 to TRBJ2-2; the match to TRBD2 covers 7 bases. Germline V gene data show CDR1 as SNHLY and CDR2 as FYNNEI. This CDR3 region has 14 residues. V was clipped by 7 bases and J by 7 bases; unmatched bases: 9. CDR3 nucleotides: TGTGCCAGCAAGCGGGACCGGGGGATCGGGGAGCTGTTTTTT. Its protein is CASKRDRGIGELFF.

The J gene is TRBJ1-1, the V gene TRBV28, with D maybe TRBD1 (5 bases). CDR1 and CDR2 from the germline V gene are MDHEN and SYDVKM. The CDR3 runs to 16 residues. Trimming left V 3 bases short and J 1 base short, with 15 bases between. CDR3 in DNA: TGTGCCAGCAGTTTGAGGCCTTTGGGGCGGAACACTGAAGCTTTCTTT. Amino acid sequence: CASSLRPLGRNTEAFF.